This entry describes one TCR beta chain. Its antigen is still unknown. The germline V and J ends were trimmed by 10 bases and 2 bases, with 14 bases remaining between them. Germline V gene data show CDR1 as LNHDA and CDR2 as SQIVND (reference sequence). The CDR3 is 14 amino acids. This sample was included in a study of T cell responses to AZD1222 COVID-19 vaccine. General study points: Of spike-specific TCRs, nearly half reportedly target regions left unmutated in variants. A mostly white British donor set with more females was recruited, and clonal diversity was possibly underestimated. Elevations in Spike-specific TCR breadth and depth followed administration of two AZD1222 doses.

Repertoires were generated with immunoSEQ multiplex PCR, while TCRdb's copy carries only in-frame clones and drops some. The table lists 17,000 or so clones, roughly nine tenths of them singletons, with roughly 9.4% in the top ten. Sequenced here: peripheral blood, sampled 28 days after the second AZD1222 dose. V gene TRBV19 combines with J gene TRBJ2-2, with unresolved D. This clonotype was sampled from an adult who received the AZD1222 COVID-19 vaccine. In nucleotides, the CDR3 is TGTGCCACCAGGCAGTTCCTAAACACCGGGGAGCTGTTTTTT. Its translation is CATRQFLNTGELFF.